This T cell receptor beta chain stems from a study of Graves' ophthalmopathy and Graves' hyperthyroidism. Study results and limitations: Researchers report that a 13-signature model separated ophthalmopathy from stable hyperthyroidism, posting around 86% sensitivity and about 82% specificity.

In donors with ophthalmopathy, activity was moderate-to-severe, with CAS ≥3, NOSPECS ≥4 and duration under 3 months. The PBMCs were taken from 10 ml of fresh peripheral blood. Amplified material comprised TCR beta CDR3 regions derived from RNA transcripts. The library came from an HTBI-primed first-round RT-PCR and a second-round multiplex PCR. One entry per CDR3 protein, called by TCRdb with MiXCR from the multiplex PCR reads. The sample has approximately 700,000 distinct CDR3 sequences, just over 40% seen once. As regards this clonotype: The antigen remains undetermined. A much larger clone differs by one base, so this may be a read error.

The specimen was peripheral blood. This TCR derives from an adult man with Graves' ophthalmopathy.

CDR3 bases: TGTGCCAGCGGACAGAGCTCCCACGAGCAGTACTTC. This encodes CASGQSSHEQYF. The chain employs TRBV25-1 and TRBJ2-7, with a weak D call TRBD1 (6 bases). Germline V lookup: CDR1 MGHDK, CDR2 SYGVNS. The CDR3 totals 12 residues.